This T cell receptor beta chain was captured by sequencing in a study of CD4 T cells in relation to SARS-CoV-2 and coronaviruses. Whole-study context: Convalescent patients had median age about 40 years, range about 20 to 75.

About this clone: Its specificity is unknown.

Naive or memory CD4+ cells were cultured 1:1 with T cell-depleted PBMCs plus CEF. V dropped 5 bases and J dropped 6 bases, with 11 bases sitting between them. The CDR3 is made up of 12 amino acids. Sequencing used immunoSEQ multiplex PCR; TCRdb keeps in-frame clones, though not all of them. The repertoire includes fewer than 45,000 clones, around 82% of them detected once, and 0.95% to 1.5% sits in the top ten. This rearrangement joins TRBV12-3 or TRBV12-4 to TRBJ2-7; D is perhaps TRBD2 (5 bases). The receptor was isolated from an adult with COVID-19. Specimen: naive CD4+ T cells from PBMCs, cultured in vitro. Subset meaning: naive CD4+ T cells isolated by negative enrichment. CDR3 amino acids: CASSGPAGEQYF. For the CDR3, the DNA is TGTGCCAGCAGTGGCCCGGCGGGCGAGCAGTACTTC.